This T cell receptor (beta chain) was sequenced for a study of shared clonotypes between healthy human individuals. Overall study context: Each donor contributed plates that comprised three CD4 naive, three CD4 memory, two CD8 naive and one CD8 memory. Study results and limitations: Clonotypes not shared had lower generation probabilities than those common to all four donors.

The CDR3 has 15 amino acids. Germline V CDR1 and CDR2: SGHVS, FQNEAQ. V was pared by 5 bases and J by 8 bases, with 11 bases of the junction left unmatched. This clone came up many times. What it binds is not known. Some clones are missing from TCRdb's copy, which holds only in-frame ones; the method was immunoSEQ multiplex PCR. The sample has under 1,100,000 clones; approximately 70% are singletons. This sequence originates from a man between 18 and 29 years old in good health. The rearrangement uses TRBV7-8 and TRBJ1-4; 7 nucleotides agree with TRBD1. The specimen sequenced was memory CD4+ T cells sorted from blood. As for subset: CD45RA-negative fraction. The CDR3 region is CASSNGQARGEKLFF. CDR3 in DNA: TGTGCCAGCAGCAATGGACAGGCCCGCGGGGAAAAACTGTTTTTT. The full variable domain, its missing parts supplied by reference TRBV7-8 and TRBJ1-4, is GAGVSQSPRYKVAKRGQDVALRCDPISGHVSLFWYQQALGQGPEFLTYFQNEAQLDKSGLPSDRFFAERPEGSVSTLKIQRTQQEDSAVYLCASSNGQARGEKLFFGSGTQLSVL.